One T cell receptor beta chain is described in this entry. Antigen: not known. Germline V gene data show CDR1 as MNHEY and CDR2 as SVGAGI. The J segment lost 4 bases and the V segment lost 6 bases, leaving 12 bases of the junction unmatched. This CDR3 contains 15 residues. The library tagged each cDNA molecule with unique molecular identifiers. MiXCR, run by TCRdb on the RACE reads, gives a single entry per CDR3 protein. This sample has around 85,000 distinct CDR3 sequences, with roughly 13% found just once. The record originates from a study of human T cells and chemical hapten exposure. In the study overall: Per-sample TCR yields varied mainly from small pooled library volume differences. General observations from the study: Given that the donors had alopecia, their immune response may differ from that seen in healthy people. Compared to controls, expanded TCRs made significantly more large clusters of similar CDR3s.

Time point defined: patch test 3, about 24 weeks after DPC sensitization. Treatment meaning: therapeutic diphenylcyclopropenone sensitization with weekly scalp DPC. The gene calls are TRBV6-5 and TRBJ2-7; 7 bases are a match to TRBD1. The TCR sequence derives from a woman in her fifties or sixties with alopecia areata. Some clones in this sample may be carry-over from other donors' samples. This material consisted of whole blood, taken in connection with sensitization to the hapten diphenylcyclopropenone (DPC). CDR3 loop: CASRLGPTGQYEQYF. DNA for the CDR3: TGTGCCAGCAGGTTAGGGCCGACAGGGCAGTACGAGCAGTACTTC.